This TCR beta chain was identified during a study of T-cell reconstitution after alpha-beta-depleted transplantation in children (dated by TCRdb to the mid-2010s). About the full investigation: Using TCR repertoire profiling, the study quantitatively followed how T-cell immune reconstitution unfolded in children after TCRalphabeta/CD19-depleted allogeneic hematopoietic cell transplantation. The paper's findings and limits, for the study overall: Over the following months the frequencies of hyperexpanded clones went down, and after one year T-cell counts and TCRbeta diversity were mostly credited to newly produced T cells. In some patients, the high TCRbeta diversity seen at day 60 was put down to recipient T cells and intrathymic progenitors that had survived conditioning. The apparently early alphabetaT-cell count recovery about two months after transplant was reportedly dependent on only several hundred rapidly expanded clones derived from non-depleted graft cells.

Sequences SEHNR (CDR1) and FQNEAQ (CDR2) are obtained from the germline V gene (reference sequence). The CDR3 goes from the cysteine to the phenylalanine over 17 residues. Kept here is only the CDR3 DNA, which spans 51 bases and is read in frame from base 1. This specimen's treatment or condition label, per the study, means: allogeneic hematopoietic cell transplantation with graft depleted of TCRalphabeta T cells and CD19 B cells. The children who served as transplant recipients had been given grafts of TCRalphabeta/CD19-depleted allogeneic hematopoietic cells. Library prep was done by PCR. Sequencing relied on an Illumina HiSeq 2500. Molecular barcoding was employed in the preparation of TCR libraries, with unique molecular identifiers being used to normalize TCRbeta repertoire quantification. The public reads were quality trimmed at Q25 with fastp and then assembled into clones with MiXCR by TCRdb, keeping productive beta chains. Records with the same CDR3 protein are collapsed into one entry carrying the most frequent genes and DNA. The sample contains 800,000 to 1,000,000 distinct CDR3 sequences, about 29% of them found a single time. The ten most abundant clones make up more than 25% of the sample.

This clonotype was recorded at least ten times. Its antigen is currently not known. Mismatch with germline at one junction end may stem from a read error. This receptor was taken from a boy younger than two who had a stem cell transplant for SCID, so the T cells may come from the graft donor. The sequenced sample was PBMCs, mostly from graft donor cells, obtained 360 days after TCRalphabeta/CD19-depleted stem cell transplant. The chain employs TRBV7-9 and TRBJ2-5; 7 central nucleotides agree with TRBD2. The nucleotide sequence reads as follows: TGTGCCATCAGCCTTTGGTCGGGCGGGGGTACCCAAGAGACCCAGTACTTC. Its coded protein is CAISLWSGGGTQETQYF.